These 13 T cell receptor beta chains came from one sample sequenced in a study of shared clonotypes between healthy human individuals. Clones were sequenced by immunoSEQ multiplex PCR, and TCRdb holds only the in-frame ones, with some missing. The profile shows 600,000 to 750,000 clones, more than 70% of them singletons. Sequences were obtained from memory CD4+ T cells sorted from blood. As for subset: CD45RA-negative fraction. These TCRs come from a woman aged 25 to 39 in good health.

This clone was counted ten times or more. This same CDR3 is encoded by further DNA sequences in the sample. The J gene is TRBJ2-7, the V gene TRBV7-2; 7 bases align to TRBD2. CDR3 length: 14 residues. Germline V CDR1 and CDR2: SGHTA, FQGNSA. Trimming took 5 bases from V and 0 from J; bases not matched to a gene: 4. CDR3 bases: TGTGCCAGCAGCCCACAGCGGGACTCCTACGAGCAGTACTTC. This sequence encodes CASSPQRDSYEQYF.

This clone was recorded a few times. The chain combines TRBV2 with TRBJ2-3; possible D gene TRBD2, 5 bases. Trimming shortened V by 2 bases and J by 3 bases, and 9 bases separated the two germline ends. Germline assignment: CDR1 SNHLY and CDR2 FYNNEI. The CDR3 spans 14 residues. The CDR3 is CASSETTRTDTQYF. CDR3 nucleotide sequence: TGTGCCAGCAGTGAAACCACTAGAACAGATACGCAGTATTTT.

The V call is TRBV7-3, the J call TRBJ2-2; 7 bases match TRBD1. Germline V gene data show CDR1 as SGHTA and CDR2 as FQGTGA. V lost 5 bases and J lost 6; bases outside the gene matches: 6. The CDR3 runs to 14 residues. The CDR3 sequence: CASSEKTGPGELFF. The CDR3 DNA reads as TGTGCCAGCAGCGAGAAGACAGGGCCCGGGGAGCTGTTTTTT.

The rearrangement links TRBV18 to TRBJ2-5; D ambiguous. Germline V gene lookup returns CDR1 KGHSH and CDR2 LQKENI. Trimming removed 0 bases at V and 1 base at J, with 6 bases between. This CDR3 has 14 residues. The DNA for the CDR3 is TGTGCCAGCTCACCACCGTCAACCCAAGAGACCCAGTACTTC. As protein: CASSPPSTQETQYF. Based on the CDR3 plus reference TRBV18 and TRBJ2-5, the full variable domain is NAGVMQNPRHLVRRRGQEARLRCSPMKGHSHVYWYRQLPEEGLKFMVYLQKENIIDESGMPKERFSAEFPKEGPSILRIQQVVRGDSAAYFCASSPPSTQETQYFGPGTRLLVL.

The chain carries TRBV7-9 and TRBJ1-1; 7 nucleotides align to TRBD1. V was clipped by 2 bases and J by 0 bases; unmatched bases: 3. The CDR3 contains 15 residues. The germline gives CDR1 SEHNR, CDR2 FQNEAQ (reference sequence). This CDR3 reads CASSLLDRMNTEAFF. In DNA form, the CDR3 reads TGTGCCAGCAGCTTACTGGACAGGATGAACACTGAAGCTTTCTTT.

The V gene is TRBV6-6, the J gene TRBJ1-2; D gene ambiguous. Trimming left V 6 bases short and J 3 bases short, with 11 bases between. The CDR3 runs 13 residues. CDR1 and CDR2 (germline): MNHNY, SVGAGI (reference sequence). The CDR3: CASRKTADYGYTF. The CDR3 nucleotides are TGTGCCAGCAGGAAGACGGCGGACTATGGCTACACCTTC.

The chain has TRBV19 and TRBJ1-1; 9 bases match TRBD1. This CDR3 contains 14 residues. The J segment lost 4 bases and the V segment lost 6 bases, leaving 6 bases of the junction unmatched. The germline V gene has CDR1 LNHDA and CDR2 SQIVND (reference sequence). The CDR3 here is CASRGDRVATEAFF. Here the CDR3 DNA reads TGTGCCAGTAGGGGGGACAGGGTTGCCACTGAAGCTTTCTTT.

The rearrangement joins TRBV5-1 to TRBJ2-1, with 12 bases aligning to TRBD2. This CDR3 is built from 16 residues. The ends lost 0 bases at V and 6 bases at J; junction bases unmatched: 4. CDR1 is SGHRS and CDR2 is YFSETQ in the germline V gene. CDR3 nucleotides: TGCGCCAGCAGCTTGGCTACTAGCGGGAGGCTCAATGAGCAGTTCTTC. It yields the protein CASSLATSGRLNEQFF.

In its sample, this clone was seen a few times. The V and J genes are TRBV7-2 and TRBJ1-3, with D maybe TRBD1 (6 bases). Trimming removed 2 bases at V and 2 bases at J, with 13 bases between. CDR3 length: 16 residues. CDR1 and CDR2 (germline): SGHTA, FQGNSA. In DNA form, the CDR3 reads TGTGCCAGCAGCTTATACGGGGGCCAAGCTGGAAACACCATATATTTT. It specifies CASSLYGGQAGNTIYF.

This chain uses TRBV7-3 with TRBJ2-1; 8 nucleotides agree with TRBD2. V was pared by 5 bases and J by 1 base, with 7 bases of the junction left unmatched. Germline loops: CDR1 SGHTA, CDR2 FQGTGA. CDR3 length: 16 residues. The DNA of the CDR3 is TGTGCCAGCAGCACACAAGCGGGAGTATCCTACAATGAGCAGTTCTTC. Protein: CASSTQAGVSYNEQFF.

The chain combines TRBV5-1 with TRBJ2-3; 11 bases agree with TRBD2. Looked up from germline, CDR1 is SGHRS and CDR2 is YFSETQ. CDR3 size: 14 residues. The V gene end was trimmed by 5 bases and the J gene end by 2 bases; junction bases not matched to a gene: 1. The CDR3 here is CASRTSGATDTQYF. The CDR3 DNA follows: TGCGCCAGCAGGACTAGCGGGGCCACAGATACGCAGTATTTT.

This clone was picked up one time. V gene TRBV27 combines with J gene TRBJ2-3; 7 nucleotides line up with TRBD2. The germline V gene has CDR1 MNHEY and CDR2 SMNVEV (reference sequence). This CDR3 has 15 residues. Trimming removed 6 bases from V and 2 bases from J; junction bases left unmatched: 8. The CDR3 reads CASRAFSGSTDTQYF. In DNA, the CDR3 is TGTGCCAGCAGAGCCTTTAGCGGGTCCACAGATACGCAGTATTTT.

This clone appeared many times. This chain links TRBV19 with TRBJ2-7; D is perhaps TRBD2 (6 bases). Germline values: CDR1 LNHDA, CDR2 SQIVND (reference sequence). Trimming shortened V by 6 bases and J by 4 bases, and 13 bases separated the two germline ends. This CDR3 is built from 13 residues. The CDR3 bases are TGTGCCAGTAGCGAGGGACTGCGATACGAGCAGTACTTC. Translated: CASSEGLRYEQYF.